A selection of T cell receptor beta chains follows, all from one sample in a study of blood T cell repertoires in COVID-19. Only in-frame clones appear in the TCRdb table, and some are missing; sequencing was by immunoSEQ multiplex PCR. The sample has over 85,000 clones, around 90% seen once; the top ten hold about 5%. The sample consisted of peripheral blood. The source of these receptors is a human donor in a cohort sampled during active COVID-19. Each CDR3 is given with its conserved first and last residue. D genes are given only for firm matches. Clone size is stated in some rows and not others, as once, few, many or a class when expanded.

abundance	v_gene	d_gene	j_gene	CDR3aa	CDR3nt
-	TRBV2	TRBD2	TRBJ2-7	CASTTGGFYEQYF	TGTGCCAGCACTACGGGAGGGTTTTACGAGCAGTACTTC
-	TRBV28	TRBD2	TRBJ2-1	CASSFPGGGRDNEQFF	TGTGCCAGCAGTTTCCCCGGGGGCGGGAGGGACAATGAGCAGTTCTTC
-	TRBV6-2/TRBV6-3	-	TRBJ1-1	CASSYPREGNSEAFF	TGTGCCAGCAGTTACCCTCGGGAGGGAAACTCTGAAGCTTTCTTT
-	TRBV11-1	-	TRBJ1-1	CASSFRNTEAFF	TGTGCCAGCAGCTTCCGGAACACTGAAGCTTTCTTT
-	TRBV9	TRBD2	TRBJ2-7	CASSNLAGGPDHEQYF	TGTGCCAGCAGCAATCTAGCGGGAGGGCCTGACCACGAGCAGTACTTC
-	TRBV6-5	-	TRBJ1-1	CASSYRLNTQEAFF	TGTGCCAGCAGTTACCGCTTAAACACCCAGGAAGCTTTCTTT
few	TRBV5-1	TRBD2	TRBJ2-7	CASSFTSGSTYEQYF	TGCGCCAGCAGCTTTACTAGCGGGAGCACCTACGAGCAGTACTTC
-	TRBV9	TRBD1	TRBJ1-2	CASSGDRGGSYGYTF	TGTGCCAGCAGCGGCGACAGGGGGGGCTCCTATGGCTACACCTTC
-	TRBV12-5	-	TRBJ1-6	CASAPSKPPLHF	TGTGCTAGTGCCCCGAGCAAGCCACCCCTCCACTTT
-	TRBV27	TRBD2	TRBJ2-5	CASSSRRKTSPQTQYF	TGTGCCAGCAGTTCTCGAAGAAAGACTAGCCCGCAGACCCAGTACTTC
-	TRBV5-1	-	TRBJ2-6	CASSTFTGRSGANVLTF	TGCGCCAGCAGCACTTTTACAGGGCGCTCTGGGGCCAACGTCCTGACTTTC
-	TRBV5-4	TRBD1	TRBJ1-4	CASSLQGPPNEKLFF	TGTGCCAGCAGCTTACAGGGGCCTCCTAATGAAAAACTGTTTTTT
few	TRBV9	-	TRBJ2-2	CASRPTVDTGELFF	TGTGCCAGCAGACCCACAGTCGACACCGGGGAGCTGTTTTTT